Listed below are T cell receptor beta chains from one sample, sequenced in a study of cytomegalovirus exposure and HLA in healthy donors. TCRdb keeps only in-frame clones here, not all; method: immunoSEQ multiplex PCR. This table has approximately 190,000 clones, roughly 80% appearing once. Sequencing was done on a sample of PBMCs. These receptors were obtained from a man aged 40-50 years in good health and CMV-seropositive. CDR3s include the opening cysteine and the closing phenylalanine or tryptophan.

V gene	J gene	CDR3 protein
TRBV9	TRBJ2-7	CASSVDSGGPQNEQYF
TRBV4-1	TRBJ2-3	CASSQDYRAGGTDTQYF
TRBV9	TRBJ2-5	CASSPGGLETQYF
TRBV4-3	TRBJ2-3	CASSQEPGGTDTQYF
TRBV7-6	TRBJ1-1	CASSPNLQAEAFF
TRBV30	TRBJ1-2	CAWSALGGGYGYTF
TRBV5-1	TRBJ2-2	CASSLMGGETGELFF
TRBV5-4	TRBJ1-1	CASSPVQGRFTEAFF
TRBV18	TRBJ2-7	CASSQGVGSADEQYF
TRBV6-5	TRBJ1-2	CASSSDIYGYTF
TRBV11-2	.	CASGKDPGLAGGLLEQYF
TRBV7-3	TRBJ2-5	CASSGLAGIQETQYF
TRBV30	TRBJ1-2	CACYRGGYTF
TRBV9	TRBJ2-1	CASSVTSPNEQFF
TRBV7-9	TRBJ2-7	CASSLARGSYEQYF
TRBV7-2	TRBJ1-1	CASSSTGQNTEAFF
TRBV5-6	TRBJ2-5	CASSPTSGGAVRQETQYF
TRBV7-9	TRBJ1-6	CASSRDSQNSPLHF
TRBV10-3	TRBJ1-5	CAISLGTGGSNQPQHF
TRBV7-2	TRBJ1-1	CASSRDPQGSAGEAFF
TRBV6-5	TRBJ1-4	CASSYGGTGLQKLFF
TRBV28	TRBJ1-2	CASRPSDRKILSGYTF
TRBV4-3	TRBJ1-2	CASSQGSGDGYTF
TRBV27	TRBJ1-1	CASRDTGYGMVTEAFF
TRBV25-1	TRBJ2-2	CASSEPAGGGELFF
TRBV21-1	TRBJ1-1	CASSKAGQVQNTEAFF
TRBV7-2	TRBJ2-5	CASSLASTSGGHYSTQYF
TRBV29-1	TRBJ1-1	CSVEDGQRTEAFF
TRBV29-1	TRBJ1-1	CSVGGVMNTEAFF
TRBV4-3	TRBJ2-1	CASSQDVVTGRVYNEQFF
TRBV2	TRBJ2-7	CARGSQGTFEQYF
TRBV4-3	TRBJ2-1	CASSQEGQEPYNEQFF
TRBV7-2	TRBJ2-5	CASSLEGGGPKTQYF
TRBV6-5	TRBJ2-3	CASGRTDTQYF
TRBV7-3	TRBJ2-7	CASSTTGTLRNEQYF
TRBV5-4	TRBJ1-1	CASSVQGMNTEAFF
TRBV25-1	TRBJ1-2	CASSEAGANYGYTF
TRBV4-3	TRBJ2-1	CASSHGPGVAGGLNEQFF
TRBV2	TRBJ1-5	CASSTRPGQGSAEPQHF
TRBV11-1	TRBJ2-2	CASSRLANTGELFF
TRBV2	TRBJ1-2	CASRGDSYYGYTF
TRBV19	TRBJ2-1	CASSVGPSYNEQFF
TRBV30	TRBJ2-4	CAWSGGGAAKNIQYF
TRBV11-2	TRBJ1-2	CASSLRRRNRVDYGYTF
TRBV4-3	TRBJ2-3	CASSQTGTGIHTDTQYF
TRBV5-1	TRBJ1-2	CASSLGGIFYGYTF
TRBV5-1	TRBJ1-6	CASSPRTVNSPLHF
TRBV29-1	TRBJ2-1	CSVRRGAYNEQFF
TRBV18	TRBJ1-5	CASSPGGPNQPQHF
TRBV6-5	TRBJ1-1	CASSWGNTEAFF
TRBV19	TRBJ2-5	CASSSDRVYQETQYF
TRBV4-3	TRBJ2-3	CASSQEWASRDTQYF
TRBV19	TRBJ1-2	CASSITSGDGYTF
TRBV29-1	TRBJ1-5	CSVGGLNQPQHF
TRBV4-3	TRBJ2-7	CASSQDRGAGGVYEQYF